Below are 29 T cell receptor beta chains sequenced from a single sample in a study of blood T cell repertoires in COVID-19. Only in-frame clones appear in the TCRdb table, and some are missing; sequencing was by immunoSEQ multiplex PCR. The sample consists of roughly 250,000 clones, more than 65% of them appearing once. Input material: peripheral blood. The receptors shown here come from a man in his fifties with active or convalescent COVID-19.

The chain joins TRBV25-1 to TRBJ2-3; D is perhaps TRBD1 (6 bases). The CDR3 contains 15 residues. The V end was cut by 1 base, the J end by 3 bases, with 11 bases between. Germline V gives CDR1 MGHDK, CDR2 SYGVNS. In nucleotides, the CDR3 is TGTGCCAGCAGTGAATCTGGGGGCGCAACAGATACGCAGTATTTT. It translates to CASSESGGATDTQYF.

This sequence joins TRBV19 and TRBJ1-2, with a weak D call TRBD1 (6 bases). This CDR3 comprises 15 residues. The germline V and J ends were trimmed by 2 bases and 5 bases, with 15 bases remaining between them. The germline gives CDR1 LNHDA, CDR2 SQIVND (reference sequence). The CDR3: CASSINREIGYGYTF. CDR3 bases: TGTGCCAGTAGTATAAACAGGGAAATAGGATATGGCTACACCTTC. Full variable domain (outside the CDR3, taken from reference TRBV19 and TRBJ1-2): DGGITQSPKYLFRKEGQNVTLSCEQNLNHDAMYWYRQDPGQGLRLIYYSQIVNDFQKGDIAEGYSVSREKKESFPLTVTSAQKNPTAFYLCASSINREIGYGYTFGSGTRLTVV.

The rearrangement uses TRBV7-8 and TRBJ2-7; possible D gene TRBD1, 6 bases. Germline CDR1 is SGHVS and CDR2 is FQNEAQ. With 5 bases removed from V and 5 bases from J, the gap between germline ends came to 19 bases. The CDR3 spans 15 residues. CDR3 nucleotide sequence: TGTGCCAGCAGCCCAAGGGACACCACGTCCCACGAGCAGTACTTC. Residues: CASSPRDTTSHEQYF.

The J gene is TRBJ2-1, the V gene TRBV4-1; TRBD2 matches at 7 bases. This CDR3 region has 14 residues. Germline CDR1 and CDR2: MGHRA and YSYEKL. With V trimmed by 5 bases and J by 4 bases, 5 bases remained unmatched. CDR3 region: CASSAQRGYNEQFF. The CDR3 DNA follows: TGCGCCAGCAGCGCCCAGCGGGGTTACAATGAGCAGTTCTTC.

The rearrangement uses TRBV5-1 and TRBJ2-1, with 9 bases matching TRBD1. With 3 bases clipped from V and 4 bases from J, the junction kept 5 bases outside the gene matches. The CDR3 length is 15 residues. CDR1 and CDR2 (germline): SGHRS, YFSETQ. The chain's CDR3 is CASSWGQGPYNEQFF. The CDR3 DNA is TGCGCCAGCAGCTGGGGACAGGGCCCATACAATGAGCAGTTCTTC.

The CDR3: CASSLGDRGRNEQFF. The CDR3 bases are TGTGCCAGCAGCTTGGGAGACAGGGGGCGTAATGAGCAGTTCTTC. V usage is TRBV5-4 and J usage is TRBJ2-1, with 10 nucleotides matching TRBD1. Trimming at V came to 0 bases and at J to 7 bases, leaving 4 bases not matched to a gene. Germline values: CDR1 SGHNT, CDR2 YYREEE (reference sequence). The CDR3 length is 15 residues.

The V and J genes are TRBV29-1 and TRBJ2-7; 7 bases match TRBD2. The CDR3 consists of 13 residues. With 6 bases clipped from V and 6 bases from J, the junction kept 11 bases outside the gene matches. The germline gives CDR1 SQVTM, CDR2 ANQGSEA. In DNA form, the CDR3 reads TGCAGCGTGGTCGGGACTAAAGGGAGCGAGCAGTACTTC. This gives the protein CSVVGTKGSEQYF.

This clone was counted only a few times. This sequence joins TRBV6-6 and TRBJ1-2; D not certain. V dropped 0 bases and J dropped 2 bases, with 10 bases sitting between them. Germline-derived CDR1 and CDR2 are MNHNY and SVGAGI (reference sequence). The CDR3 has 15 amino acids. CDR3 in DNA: TGTGCCAGCAGTTACTCGACTGCAGTAAACTATGGCTACACCTTC. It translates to CASSYSTAVNYGYTF.

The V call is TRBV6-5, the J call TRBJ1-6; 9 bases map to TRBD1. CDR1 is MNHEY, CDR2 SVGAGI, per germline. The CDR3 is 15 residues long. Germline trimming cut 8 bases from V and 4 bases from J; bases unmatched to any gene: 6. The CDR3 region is CASGSGTGYNSPLHF. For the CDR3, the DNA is TGTGCCAGCGGGTCCGGGACAGGGTATAATTCACCCCTCCACTTT.

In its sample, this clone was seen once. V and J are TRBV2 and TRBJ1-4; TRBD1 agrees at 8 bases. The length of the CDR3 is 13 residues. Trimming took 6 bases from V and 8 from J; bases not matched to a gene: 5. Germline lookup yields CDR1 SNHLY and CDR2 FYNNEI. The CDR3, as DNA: TGTGCCAGCAGCAGGGGGCTGAGGGAAAAACTGTTTTTT. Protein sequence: CASSRGLREKLFF.

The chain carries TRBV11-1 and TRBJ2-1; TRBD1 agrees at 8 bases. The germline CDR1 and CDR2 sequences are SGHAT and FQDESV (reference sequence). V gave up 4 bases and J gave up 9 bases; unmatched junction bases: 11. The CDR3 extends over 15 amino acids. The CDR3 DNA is TGTGCCAGCAGCTCCCTAGGACAGGGTGGGGGTGAGCAGTTCTTC. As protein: CASSSLGQGGGEQFF. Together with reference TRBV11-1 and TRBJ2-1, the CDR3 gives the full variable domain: EAEVAQSPRYKITEKSQAVAFWCDPISGHATLYWYRQILGQGPELLVQFQDESVVDDSQLPKDRFSAERLKGVDSTLKIQPAELGDSAMYLCASSSLGQGGGEQFFGPGTRLTVL.

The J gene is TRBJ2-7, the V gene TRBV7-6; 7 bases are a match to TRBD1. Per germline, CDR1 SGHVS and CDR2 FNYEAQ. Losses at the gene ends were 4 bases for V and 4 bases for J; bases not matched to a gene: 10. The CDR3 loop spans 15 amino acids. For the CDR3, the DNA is TGTGCCAGCAGCTCCAGACAGGGCACCCTGTACGAGCAGTACTTC. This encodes CASSSRQGTLYEQYF.

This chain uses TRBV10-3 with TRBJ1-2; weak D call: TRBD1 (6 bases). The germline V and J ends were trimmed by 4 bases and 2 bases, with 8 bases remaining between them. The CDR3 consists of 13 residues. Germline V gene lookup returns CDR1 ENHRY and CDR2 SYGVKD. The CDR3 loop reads CAISGDRNYGYTF. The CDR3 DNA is TGTGCCATCAGTGGTGACAGGAACTATGGCTACACCTTC.

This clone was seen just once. DNA of the CDR3: TGTGCCAGCAGCACAGGGGGCCCAGATACGCAGTATTTT. It translates to CASSTGGPDTQYF. This chain joins TRBV5-6 and TRBJ2-3; 9 bases line up with TRBD1. Germline lookup yields CDR1 SGHDT and CDR2 YYEEEE. V shed 4 bases and J 4 bases; nucleotides not matched to a gene: 1. This CDR3 contains 13 residues.

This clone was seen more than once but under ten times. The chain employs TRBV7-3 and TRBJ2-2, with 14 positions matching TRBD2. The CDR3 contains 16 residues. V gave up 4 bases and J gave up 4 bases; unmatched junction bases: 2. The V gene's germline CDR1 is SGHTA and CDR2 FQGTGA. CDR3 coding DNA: TGTGCCAGCAGCTCGGGACTAGCGGGGGTCACCGGGGAGCTGTTTTTT. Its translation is CASSSGLAGVTGELFF.

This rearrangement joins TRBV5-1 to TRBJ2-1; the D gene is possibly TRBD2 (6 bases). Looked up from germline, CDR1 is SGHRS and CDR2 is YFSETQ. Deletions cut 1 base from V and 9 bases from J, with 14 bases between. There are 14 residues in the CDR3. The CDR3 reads CASSLRSPGVEQFF. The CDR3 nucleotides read TGCGCCAGCAGCTTGAGGTCCCCGGGGGTTGAGCAGTTCTTC.

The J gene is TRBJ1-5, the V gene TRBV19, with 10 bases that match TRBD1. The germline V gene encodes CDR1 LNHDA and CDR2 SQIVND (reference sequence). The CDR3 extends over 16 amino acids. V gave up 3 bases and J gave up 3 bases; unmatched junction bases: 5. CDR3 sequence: CASSIGTGANNQPQHF. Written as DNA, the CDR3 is TGTGCCAGTAGTATCGGGACAGGGGCCAACAATCAGCCCCAGCATTTT.

The CDR3 region has the DNA TGTGCCAGCACCCCAAGAGGGAGCGATGAGCAGTTCTTC. Its protein product is CASTPRGSDEQFF. The chain has TRBV25-1 and TRBJ2-1; D perhaps matches TRBD2 (5 bases). The CDR3 runs to 13 residues. The V end was cut by 7 bases, the J end by 8 bases, with 15 bases between. Germline CDR1 and CDR2: MGHDK and SYGVNS.

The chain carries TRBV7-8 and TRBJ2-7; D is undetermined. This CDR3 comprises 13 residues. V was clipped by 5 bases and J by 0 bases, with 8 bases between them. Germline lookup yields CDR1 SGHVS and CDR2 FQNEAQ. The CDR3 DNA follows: TGTGCCAGCAGCGTCGGGTCCTCCTACGAGCAGTACTTC. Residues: CASSVGSSYEQYF.

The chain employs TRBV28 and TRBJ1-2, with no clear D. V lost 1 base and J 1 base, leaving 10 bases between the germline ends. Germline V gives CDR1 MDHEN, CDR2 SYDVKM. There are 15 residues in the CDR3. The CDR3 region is CASSLLASYNYGYTF. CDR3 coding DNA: TGTGCCAGCAGTTTATTAGCGTCCTATAACTATGGCTACACCTTC.

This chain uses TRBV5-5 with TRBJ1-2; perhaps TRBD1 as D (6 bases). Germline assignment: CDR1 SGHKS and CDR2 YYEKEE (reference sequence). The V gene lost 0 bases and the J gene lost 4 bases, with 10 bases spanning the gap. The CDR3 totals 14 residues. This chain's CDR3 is CASSLDRVTYGYTF. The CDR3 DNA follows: TGTGCCAGCAGCTTGGACAGGGTTACCTATGGCTACACCTTC.

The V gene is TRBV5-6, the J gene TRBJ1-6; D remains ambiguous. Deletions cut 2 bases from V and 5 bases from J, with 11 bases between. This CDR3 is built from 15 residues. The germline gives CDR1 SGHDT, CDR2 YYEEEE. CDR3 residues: CASSFGVGNNSPLHF. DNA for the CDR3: TGTGCCAGCAGCTTCGGGGTGGGAAATAATTCACCCCTCCACTTT.

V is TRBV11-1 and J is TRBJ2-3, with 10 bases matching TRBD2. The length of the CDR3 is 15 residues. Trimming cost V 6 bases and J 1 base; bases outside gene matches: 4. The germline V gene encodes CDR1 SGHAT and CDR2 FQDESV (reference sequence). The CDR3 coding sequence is TGTGCCAGCAGTTCGGGGACTAGCGGCACAGATACGCAGTATTTT. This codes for CASSSGTSGTDTQYF.

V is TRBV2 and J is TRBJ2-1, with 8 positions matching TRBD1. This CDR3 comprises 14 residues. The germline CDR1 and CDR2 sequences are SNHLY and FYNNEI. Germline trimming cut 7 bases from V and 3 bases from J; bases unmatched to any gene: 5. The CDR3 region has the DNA TGTGCCAGCAAGGCGGGACAGGTCTACAATGAGCAGTTCTTC. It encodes CASKAGQVYNEQFF.

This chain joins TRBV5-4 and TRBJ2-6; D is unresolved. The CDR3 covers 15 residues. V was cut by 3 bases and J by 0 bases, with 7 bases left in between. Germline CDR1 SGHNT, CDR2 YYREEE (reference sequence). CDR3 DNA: TGTGCCAGCAGCTCGATCGGCTCTGGGGCCAACGTCCTGACTTTC. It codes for CASSSIGSGANVLTF.

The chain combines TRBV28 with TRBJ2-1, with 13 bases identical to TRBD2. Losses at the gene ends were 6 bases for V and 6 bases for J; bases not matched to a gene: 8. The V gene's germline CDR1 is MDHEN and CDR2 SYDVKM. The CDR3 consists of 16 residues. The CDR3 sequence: CASSSGGLAGPNEQFF. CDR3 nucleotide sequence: TGTGCCAGCAGCTCCGGGGGACTAGCGGGGCCCAATGAGCAGTTCTTC.

Here the CDR3 reads CASRPFTGASSPLHF. The CDR3, as DNA: TGTGCCAGCAGACCATTTACAGGGGCAAGTTCACCCCTCCACTTT. This chain links TRBV25-1 with TRBJ1-6; 7 positions agree with TRBD1. Germline assignment: CDR1 MGHDK and CDR2 SYGVNS. Trimming cost V 6 bases and J 9 bases; bases outside gene matches: 11. This CDR3 region has 15 residues. The complete variable domain, with remaining parts taken from reference TRBV25-1 and TRBJ1-6, reads EADIYQTPRYLVIGTGKKITLECSQTMGHDKMYWYQQDPGMELHLIHYSYGVNSTEKGDLSSESTVSRIRTEHFPLTLESARPSHTSQYLCASRPFTGASSPLHFGNGTRLTVT.

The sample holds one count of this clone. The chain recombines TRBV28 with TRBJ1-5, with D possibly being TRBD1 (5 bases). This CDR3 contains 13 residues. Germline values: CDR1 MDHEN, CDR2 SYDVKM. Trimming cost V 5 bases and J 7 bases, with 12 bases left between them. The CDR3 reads CASSPDGAQPQHF. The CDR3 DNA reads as TGTGCCAGCAGTCCCGATGGGGCGCAGCCCCAGCATTTT.

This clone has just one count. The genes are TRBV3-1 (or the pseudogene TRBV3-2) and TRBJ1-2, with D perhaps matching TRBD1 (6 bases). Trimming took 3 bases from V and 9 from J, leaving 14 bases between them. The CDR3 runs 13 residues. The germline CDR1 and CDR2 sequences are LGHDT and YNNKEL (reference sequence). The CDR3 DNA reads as TGTGCCAGCAGCCAGGCCTTACAGGGTAGCTACACCTTC. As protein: CASSQALQGSYTF.